The TCR beta chain described here comes from a study of T cell responses to AZD1222 COVID-19 vaccine (TCRdb year 2021). Notes on the research overall: AZD1222 recipients with second doses at about 4 weeks or about 12 weeks were pooled, because spike-specific TCR depth and breadth did not differ between schedules. TCR sequencing covered some 250 trial participants: about 210 given two doses of AZD1222 and around 25 given two doses of MenACWY control vaccine. Enrollment into the trials was organized by age into subgroups of 18-55, 56-69 and 70-plus years, and those subgroups contained approximately 160, 26 and 62 TCR-sequenced participants, respectively.

This clone has only one observation. Its antigen remains undetermined. No base-level quality is on record; no much larger clone is a single base apart. Here V drops 6 bases and J drops 7 bases, and the junction holds 7 bases not matched to any gene. Reading the germline V gene gives CDR1 SQVTM and CDR2 ANQGSEA. The CDR3, from cysteine to phenylalanine, totals 14 residues. Just the 42-base CDR3 DNA is kept, in frame starting at base 1. General findings and caveats noted by the study authors: Conclusions about previously exposed vaccinees were limited because only six AZD1222 recipients were SARS-CoV-2 seropositive at baseline. No day 14 peak-response samples were available, so repertoires were characterized only after the peak T cell response. In the small 56-69-year group, the increase in depth fell short of significance, most likely because of low power. The vaccine-associated CD4 TCRs covered the entire spike protein, and the dominant responses fell in regions 160-218 and 743-854. After two AZD1222 doses, spike-specific TCR breadth and depth were significantly higher than at day 0 and than in MenACWY recipients. Reportedly, close to half of the unique spike-specific TCRs recognized epitopes lying outside the regions that are mutated in the B.1.351 and B.1.1.7 variants. Participants were mostly white British and included more females than males, and it was suggested by the authors that clonal diversity may have been underestimated.

The CDR3 regions of human TCRbeta chains were subjected to immunosequencing. In the authors' own workflow: Repertoire TCRs were matched against a reference library of SARS-CoV-2-specific TCRs generated with the MIRA antigen-specificity platform. Breadth meant the fraction of unique TCRs that were SARS-CoV-2-associated, whereas depth meant the fraction of total T cells that were SARS-CoV-2-associated. Using the MIRA data, each spike-specific TCR was assigned both to the spike region to which the TCR was reactive and to a CD4 or CD8 class. Log10-transformed breadth and depth values were compared by one-way ANOVA with Sidak's multiple comparisons tests. TCRdb stores this immuneACCESS table with in-frame sequences only. Part of the clones is absent; in the studies checked, under half of the shortfall reflects unresolved V genes, and no reason is known for the rest. V and J calls and clone size are as listed in that table; D and trimming were resolved from the DNA. This sample holds 75,000 to 100,000 clones; roughly nine tenths were observed only once. Of the sample, 1.5% to 2% falls within the top ten clones.

The time point label, read with the paper, signifies: baseline before first vaccination. Vaccinee samples were obtained from the UK trials COV001 and COV002, which included a single-blind randomized controlled phase 2/3 trial of AZD1222 (ChAdOx1 nCoV-19) in healthy adults. For TCRbeta chain sequencing, PBMC samples were collected from trial participants at day 0 and at day 28 after the second dose. The chain employs TRBV29-1 and TRBJ1-6; TRBD1 aligns with 9 central bases. The sequence derives from an adult in good health. The sequencing here drew on peripheral blood, taken on day 0 of AZD1222 vaccination. The CDR3: CSVMTGGGNSPLHF. The sequenced DNA: TGCAGCGTCATGACAGGGGGAGGAAATTCACCCCTCCACTTT.